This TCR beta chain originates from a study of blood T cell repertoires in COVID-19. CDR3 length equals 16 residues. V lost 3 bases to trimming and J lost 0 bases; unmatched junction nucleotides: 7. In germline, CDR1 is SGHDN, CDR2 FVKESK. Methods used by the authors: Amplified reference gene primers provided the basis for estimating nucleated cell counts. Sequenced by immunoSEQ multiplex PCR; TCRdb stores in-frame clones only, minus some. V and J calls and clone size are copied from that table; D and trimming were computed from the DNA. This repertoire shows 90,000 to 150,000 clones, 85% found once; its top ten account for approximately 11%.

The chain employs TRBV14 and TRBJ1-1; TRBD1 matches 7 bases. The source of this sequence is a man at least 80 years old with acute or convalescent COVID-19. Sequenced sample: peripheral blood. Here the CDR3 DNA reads TGTGCCAGCAGCCAGGCGACAGGGAGGATGAACACTGAAGCTTTCTTT. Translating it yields CASSQATGRMNTEAFF.